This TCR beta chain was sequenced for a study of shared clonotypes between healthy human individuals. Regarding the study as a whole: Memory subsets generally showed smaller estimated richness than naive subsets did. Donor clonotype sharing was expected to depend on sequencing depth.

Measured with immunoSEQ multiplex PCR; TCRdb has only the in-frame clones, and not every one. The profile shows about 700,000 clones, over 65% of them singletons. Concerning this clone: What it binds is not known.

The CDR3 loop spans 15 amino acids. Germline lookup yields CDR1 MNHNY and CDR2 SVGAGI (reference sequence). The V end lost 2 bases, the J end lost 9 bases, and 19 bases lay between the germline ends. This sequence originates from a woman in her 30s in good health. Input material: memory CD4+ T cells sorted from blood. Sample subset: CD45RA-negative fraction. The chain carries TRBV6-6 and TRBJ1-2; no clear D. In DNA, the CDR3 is TGTGCCAGCAGTTACACTTTCGGACGGAGCTCTAGCTACACCTTC. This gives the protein CASSYTFGRSSSYTF.